The 15 T cell receptor beta chains below were found in one sample sequenced in a study of blood T cell repertoires in COVID-19. Produced via immunoSEQ multiplex PCR; TCRdb's table is partial and in-frame only. Among about 130,000 clones listed, around four fifths were seen once. Sequenced input: peripheral blood. These receptors were taken from a man older than 75 with acute or convalescent COVID-19.

This clone was found many times. The chain couples TRBV14 to TRBJ1-6, with D maybe TRBD1 (6 bases). The CDR3 is 16 amino acids. Trimming left V 2 bases short and J 4 bases short, with 12 bases between. Germline CDR1 and CDR2: SGHDN and FVKESK. The CDR3 loop is CASSQKQGLYNSPLHF. DNA for the CDR3: TGTGCCAGCAGCCAAAAACAGGGCTTGTATAATTCACCCCTCCACTTT.

The chain has TRBV9 and TRBJ2-1; a weak D match, TRBD2 (5 bases). There are 17 residues in the CDR3. V shed 3 bases and J shed 6 bases, with 22 bases lying between them. CDR1 SGDLS and CDR2 YYNGEE come from the germline V gene. The CDR3 DNA is TGTGCCAGCAGCGGCATCACCGGGATTGCGGCCAGCAATGAGCAGTTCTTC. Amino acids: CASSGITGIAASNEQFF.

The V gene is TRBV7-9, the J gene TRBJ2-5, with 9 nucleotides matching TRBD1. CDR1 is SEHNR and CDR2 is FQNEAQ in the germline V gene (reference sequence). CDR3 length: 17 residues. J gave up 4 bases and V 0 bases, and 9 bases lay outside the gene matches. The CDR3 DNA follows: TGTGCCAGCAGCTTAGCCCCCGGACAGGGGAGGGGAGAGACCCAGTACTTC. Amino acids: CASSLAPGQGRGETQYF.

The rearrangement uses TRBV27 and TRBJ2-2, with D possibly TRBD1 on 5 matching bases. Germline lookup yields CDR1 MNHEY and CDR2 SMNVEV (reference sequence). The V gene lost 5 bases and the J gene lost 1 base, with 17 bases spanning the gap. The CDR3 length is 17 residues. CDR3 coding DNA: TGTGCCAGCAGTCCCTCTGGATGGCAGGGGAACACCGGGGAGCTGTTTTTT. This gives the protein CASSPSGWQGNTGELFF.

This chain joins TRBV6-6 and TRBJ1-3, with 8 bases lining up with TRBD1. The CDR3 spans 16 residues. The V gene's germline CDR1 is MNHNY and CDR2 SVGAGI (reference sequence). The trim removed 5 bases at V and 3 bases at J, leaving 9 bases unmatched. The DNA of the CDR3 is TGTGCCAGCAGTCGATCCGGGACAGGAAGTGGAAACACCATATATTTT. Translating it yields CASSRSGTGSGNTIYF.

This clone was observed many times. This chain links TRBV20-1 with TRBJ1-1; a weak D match, TRBD1 (5 bases). The CDR3 is 11 residues long. Germline CDR1 DFQATT, CDR2 SNEGSKA (reference sequence). Trimming took off 3 bases at V and 7 bases at J, with 9 bases between the two ends. CDR3 amino acids: CSASSGHEAFF. The CDR3 region has the DNA TGCAGTGCTAGCTCAGGGCATGAAGCTTTCTTT.

The chain employs TRBV5-5 and TRBJ1-5; the D is unclear. CDR1 is SGHKS, CDR2 YYEKEE, per germline (reference sequence). The CDR3 runs 15 residues. Trimming shortened V by 0 bases and J by 0 bases, and 7 bases separated the two germline ends. The CDR3 DNA sequence: TGTGCCAGCAGCTTGGAGCTTTATAGCAATCAGCCCCAGCATTTT. Its protein product is CASSLELYSNQPQHF.

This clone has more than one count but fewer than ten. This sequence joins TRBV3-1 (or the pseudogene TRBV3-2) and TRBJ2-7, with a weak D call TRBD1 (6 bases). V was cut by 0 bases and J by 3 bases, with 15 bases left in between. The length of the CDR3 is 16 residues. Per the germline V gene, CDR1 is LGHDT and CDR2 is YNNKEL (reference sequence). CDR3 sequence (DNA): TGTGCCAGCAGCCAAGATGAGCAGGGGATGTGCTACGAGCAGTACTTC. Translation gives CASSQDEQGMCYEQYF.

This chain uses TRBV10-3 with TRBJ2-2, with D possibly TRBD2 on 7 matching bases. CDR1 is ENHRY, CDR2 SYGVKD, per germline. The CDR3 totals 15 residues. Trimming removed 10 bases from V and 4 bases from J, with 19 bases in between. CDR3 nucleotide sequence: TGTGCCACCCAAGGGGGGGGGCCGGGCACCGGGGAGCTGTTTTTT. Encoded protein: CATQGGGPGTGELFF.

The genes are TRBV19 and TRBJ2-1; 7 bases align to TRBD1. The V gene's germline CDR1 is LNHDA and CDR2 SQIVND (reference sequence). The CDR3 is made up of 13 amino acids. With 2 bases clipped from V and 6 bases from J, the junction kept 1 base outside the gene matches. The CDR3 here is CASSIYRGNEQFF. The CDR3 DNA follows: TGTGCCAGTAGTATATACAGGGGCAATGAGCAGTTCTTC.

This chain uses TRBV5-1 with TRBJ2-1, with 9 bases fitting TRBD1. Germline V gene data show CDR1 as SGHRS and CDR2 as YFSETQ. This CDR3 region has 15 residues. With V trimmed by 3 bases and J by 4 bases, 5 bases remained unmatched. The CDR3 DNA is TGCGCCAGCAGCTGGGACAGGGCCTTGTACAATGAGCAGTTCTTC. Its translation is CASSWDRALYNEQFF.

The genes are TRBV27 and TRBJ2-2; 10 positions match TRBD2. This CDR3 is 16 amino acids long. CDR1 and CDR2 (germline): MNHEY, SMNVEV (reference sequence). Unmatched junction bases numbered 7, after V lost 4 bases and J lost 5 bases. CDR3 region: CASSSSGGARTGELFF. Here the CDR3 DNA reads TGTGCCAGCAGTTCAAGCGGGGGGGCTAGGACCGGGGAGCTGTTTTTT.

This chain links TRBV9 with TRBJ2-7; TRBD2 matches at 8 bases. This CDR3 region has 13 residues. V lost 0 bases and J lost 8; bases outside the gene matches: 4. The germline V gene encodes CDR1 SGDLS and CDR2 YYNGEE. CDR3 coding DNA: TGTGCCAGCAGCGTAGCTACGGGGGGGAAGCAGTACTTC. Translated: CASSVATGGKQYF.

This chain links TRBV7-2 with TRBJ2-1; tentative D call: TRBD1 (5 bases). V lost 0 bases, J lost 9 bases, and 15 bases lay in between. The V gene's germline CDR1 is SGHTA and CDR2 FQGNSA. The length of the CDR3 is 15 residues. The CDR3 DNA reads TGTGCCAGCAGCTTAGCCACAGGCCCTCTCCCTGAGCAGTTCTTC. Residues: CASSLATGPLPEQFF.

The chain combines TRBV6-5 with TRBJ2-7; the D gene is possibly TRBD2 (6 bases). The CDR3 has 14 residues. The ends were cut back, 6 bases at V and 3 bases at J, with 15 bases in the middle. Per the germline V gene, CDR1 is MNHEY and CDR2 is SVGAGI. The DNA of the CDR3 is TGTGCCAGCAGAATCCAGACTAGGGTCTACGAGCAGTACTTC. Its translation is CASRIQTRVYEQYF.